This T cell receptor (beta chain) stems from a study of T-cell reconstitution after alpha-beta-depleted transplantation in children. This CDR3 region has 17 residues. From germline, CDR1 is MNHNS and CDR2 SASEGT. J gave up 1 base and V 2 bases, and 8 bases lay outside the gene matches. Study conclusions and caveats: Several hundred graft clones that had expanded were reportedly the source of alpha-beta T cells about two months after transplant. T-cell counts and diversity were attributed mostly to newly produced T cells one year after transplant. For some patients, TCRbeta diversity was high at day 60 because of recipient T cells and thymic progenitors that survived.

As it was prepared, the TCRbeta library received unique molecular identifiers. A single record per CDR3 protein comes from TCRdb applying MiXCR to the PCR reads. The data contain approximately 190,000 distinct CDR3 sequences, 6.3% of them singletons. There are many counts of this clonotype. The antigen remains undetermined. This clonotype was sampled from a girl less than two years old with combined immunodeficiency, due to receive a stem cell transplant. The chain couples TRBV6-1 to TRBJ2-3; 8 bases map to TRBD2. Here the sequenced sample was PBMCs, taken before TCRalphabeta/CD19-depleted stem cell transplant. Written as DNA, the CDR3 is TGTGCCAGCAGTGAAAGCTCACGGGGGGGCGGCACAGATACGCAGTATTTT. It translates to CASSESSRGGGTDTQYF.